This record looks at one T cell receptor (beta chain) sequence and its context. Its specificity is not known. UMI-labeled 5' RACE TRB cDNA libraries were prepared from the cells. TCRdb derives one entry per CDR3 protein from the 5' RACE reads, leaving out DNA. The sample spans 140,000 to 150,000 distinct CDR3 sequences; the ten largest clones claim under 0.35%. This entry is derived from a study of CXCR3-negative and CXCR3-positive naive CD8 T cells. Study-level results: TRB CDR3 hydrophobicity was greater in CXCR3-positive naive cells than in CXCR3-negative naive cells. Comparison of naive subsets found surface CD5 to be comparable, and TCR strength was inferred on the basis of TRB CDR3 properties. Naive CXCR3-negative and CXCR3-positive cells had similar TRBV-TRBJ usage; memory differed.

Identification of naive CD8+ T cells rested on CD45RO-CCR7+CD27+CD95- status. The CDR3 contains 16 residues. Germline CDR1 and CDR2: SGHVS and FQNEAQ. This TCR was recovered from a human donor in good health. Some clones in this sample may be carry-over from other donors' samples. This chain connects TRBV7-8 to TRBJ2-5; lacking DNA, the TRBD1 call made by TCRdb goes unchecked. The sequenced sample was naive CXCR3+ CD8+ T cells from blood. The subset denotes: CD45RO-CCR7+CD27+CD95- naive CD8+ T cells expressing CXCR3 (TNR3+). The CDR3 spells CASSPPGGGPQETQYF. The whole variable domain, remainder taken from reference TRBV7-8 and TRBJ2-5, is GAGVSQSPRYKVAKRGQDVALRCDPISGHVSLFWYQQALGQGPEFLTYFQNEAQLDKSGLPSDRFFAERPEGSVSTLKIQRTQQEDSAVYLCASSPPGGGPQETQYFGPGTRLLVL.